This T cell receptor (beta chain) was documented in a study of identical twins. Through template switching, a universal primer site was introduced, and the cDNA contained unique molecular identifiers. TCRdb reprocessed the 5' RACE reads via MiXCR and lists one record per CDR3 protein. This table has hundreds of thousands of distinct CDR3 sequences, approximately 9% appearing once. V lost 1 base, J lost 2 bases, and 7 bases stayed unmatched. CDR3 length: 16 residues. Germline CDR1 and CDR2: LGHNA and YSLEER. In this sample, this clonotype turned up many times. Separately, the same data were catalogued under a study of yellow fever vaccine responses in identical twins.

Input material: PBMCs. This clonotype was sampled from a woman in her late teens or twenties in good health. The rearrangement links TRBV4-3 to TRBJ2-7, with 8 bases lining up with TRBD2. CDR3 sequence reads: CASSQVLAGNPYEQYF. In DNA form, the CDR3 reads TGCGCCAGCAGCCAAGTTTTAGCGGGGAATCCCTACGAGCAGTACTTC.